This T cell receptor beta chain comes out of a study of blood T cell repertoires in COVID-19. Study information: COVID-19 samples, acute and convalescent, were from the United States, Italy and Spain. The cDNA or gDNA used as material had been derived from T cells, B-cell-depleted T cells, or PBMCs.

CDR1 and CDR2 from the germline V gene are LNHNV and YYDKDF (reference sequence). This CDR3 contains 13 residues. Trimming took 3 bases from V and 6 from J; bases not matched to a gene: 3. Authors' methods: Quantification of nucleated cells was approximated via reference gene primer amplification. Sequenced by immunoSEQ multiplex PCR; TCRdb stores in-frame clones only, minus some. The V and J calls and the clone size are those of that table, but D and trimming were determined from the DNA. This repertoire shows about 58,000 clones, around 79% found once; its top ten account for about 32%. The V gene is TRBV15, the J gene TRBJ1-2, with 8 bases that match TRBD1. The TCR comes from a human donor in a cohort sampled during active COVID-19. Material for sequencing was peripheral blood. CDR3 loop: CATSSLQGDGYTF. CDR3 DNA sequence: TGTGCCACCAGCAGTCTACAGGGGGATGGCTACACCTTC.